This T cell receptor (beta chain) appears in the sequencing data of a study of shared clonotypes between healthy human individuals (dated by TCRdb to 2020 to 2021). General notes on the study: The cohort comprised a couple of women and a few men aged 18 to 49 years. For each donor, three plates each were used for CD4 naive and CD4 memory, two plates were used for CD8 naive, and one plate was used for CD8 memory. To estimate repertoire size and how much clonotypes are shared between individuals, the study performed deep sequencing of blood TCR repertoires from 4 to 6 healthy adults. To increase sequencing depth and limit assay-specific biases, different laboratories used diverse techniques to prepare libraries and sequence TCR repertoires. Each donor's leukapheresis produced roughly between roughly 0.94 and 9.5 billion PBMCs. Results and caveats for the whole study, not just this receptor: Across a handful of donors, around 5% of naive CD4, 3% to 4% of naive CD8, 2.3% of memory CD4, and under 0.45% of memory CD8 clonotypes were shared. Based on pairwise subsampling, the degree of clonotype sharing among donors was expected to be affected by sequencing depth. Clonotypes shared by all four sorted-subset donors showed higher generation probabilities than non-shared clonotypes. Incomplete sequencing was indicated by rarefaction of sorted-subset datasets, despite the large sequencing depth. The small number of donors limited the genetic and exposure-history diversity represented. Sampling was restricted to blood, and TCR repertoires in tissue are likely to differ from TCR repertoires in blood. Larger estimated clonotype richness was generally found for naive subsets than for memory subsets.

In its sample, this clone was seen many times. Its binding antigen is unknown. No quality values exist for individual bases; no much larger clone is one base distant. The donors were healthy, HIV-negative adults who had no recently reported acute infections or vaccinations. Every donor was a Caucasian adult living in Nashville, Tennessee, USA. CD4+ T cells were enriched by magnetic negative selection, after which naive cells were positively selected on CD45RA and the negative fraction was taken as the memory subset. After blood collection by leukapheresis, PBMCs were isolated using Ficoll-Histopaque density gradient centrifugation and then cryopreserved in the vapor phase of liquid nitrogen. Analytical flow cytometry was used to check the purity and quantity of each magnetically sorted T cell population. Genomic DNA was isolated from every sorted fraction and measured by UV absorbance on a Nanodrop 2000c.

CDR1 is given as MNHEY and CDR2 as SVGAGI, both from the germline V gene. Inclusive of the bounding cysteine and phenylalanine, the CDR3 is 15 residues long. The entry retains the CDR3 DNA only, 45 bases that are in frame from base 1. Trimming removed 6 bases from V and 7 bases from J; the gene matches leave 10 bases unexplained. Using the deep immunoSEQ assay, multiplex PCR amplified TCR CDR3 regions from genomic DNA. Genomic DNA extracted from each cell subset was distributed evenly over all wells of several immunoSEQ 96-well plates, and each plate served as one replicate. Each replicate PCR for sorted subsets received approximately 220 ng genomic DNA, equal to tens of thousands of T cell genomes. Purified libraries were quantified with a Qubit 3.0 fluorometer, sized on a Bioanalyzer 2100, and re-quantified with the KAPA Library Quantification kit. Every immunoSEQ 96-well plate was sequenced on a separate single-read 150-cycle Illumina NextSeq 550 flow cell. In the paper's pipeline: Because the immunoSEQ output included only junctional sequences and no quality scores, the filtering could not be the same as the filtering used for full-length reads. To assign V/J genes and CDR3, sequences were annotated using PyIR, a Python wrapper for IgBLAST v1.9, with IMGT germline references. Reads were filtered out if the reads had weak V/J assignments (E-value above 1e-6), no CDR3, stop codons, out-of-frame junctions, or ambiguous translated residues. V3J clonotypes were defined as sequences sharing the same inferred V gene, J gene, and CDR3 amino acid sequence. To compute the percentage overlap between repertoires, the number of shared unique clonotypes was divided by the size of the smaller repertoire. Three approaches were used to assess repertoire richness: RTK rarefaction, the Chao1 estimator, and Recon v2.1 estimates of unobserved clonotypes. For all TCRbeta clonotypes obtained by the gDNA method from a few donors, generation probabilities were computed with OLGA. The clones in this table, taken by TCRdb from immuneACCESS, are in-frame only. Not every clone is retained; where verified, under half of the shortfall comes from an unresolved V gene, and the cause of the rest is unknown. The V and J calls and clone size were taken over from that table, and D and trimming were inferred from the DNA. In all, the sample holds about 960,000 clones, and roughly 72% of those were seen once. The ten largest clones add up to 1.5% of the sample.

This clonotype was sampled from a man aged 18 to 30 in good health. The sequencing input was memory CD4+ T cells sorted from blood. The sample's cell subset or site label, decoded: CD45RA-negative fraction. Recombination joined TRBV6-5 with TRBJ2-1, with TRBD2 matching 9 junction bases. The CDR3 is CASSRSGGESNEQFF. The sequence in DNA is TGTGCCAGCAGCCGTAGCGGGGGAGAATCGAATGAGCAGTTCTTC.